A selection of T cell receptor beta chains follows, all from one sample in a study of blood T cell repertoires in COVID-19. Only in-frame clones appear in the TCRdb table, and some are missing; sequencing was by immunoSEQ multiplex PCR. This table has some 360,000 clones, roughly nine tenths appearing once. The sample consisted of peripheral blood. These receptors originate from a woman aged 55-70 years with COVID-19, enrolled during active disease. CDR3s leave out the opening cysteine and the closing phenylalanine or tryptophan. Each record gives: J gene, V gene, CDR3 protein.

TRBJ1-4 TRBV12-5 ASSKGTQYEKLF
TRBJ2-5 TRBV6-5 ASGGADQETQY
TRBJ1-1 TRBV6-4 ASSHPGGEAF
TRBJ2-1 TRBV12-5 ASGLGQSSYNEQF
TRBJ1-1 TRBV10-3 AISESLGARTF
TRBJ1-4 TRBV5-1 ASSPGDRRATNEKLF
TRBJ2-2 TRBV27 ASCPQGTLPGELF
TRBJ1-2 TRBV4-1 ASSQDVGRGYGYT
TRBJ1-1 TRBV20-1 SASDGSTGNTEAF
TRBJ2-5 TRBV24-1 ATSDATGLAVQETQY
TRBJ1-4 TRBV27 ASSSRPDRATNEKLF
TRBJ2-1 TRBV24-1 ATSDPNRGLNLNEQF
TRBJ1-1 TRBV2 ASRVWRGYTEAF
TRBJ1-2 TRBV1 TSSQEGQGTYGYT
TRBJ1-3 TRBV2 ARTDRVSGNTIY
TRBJ1-1 TRBV12-3/TRBV12-4 ASSTGGGEAF
TRBJ2-1 TRBV2 ASRPGGAYNEQF
TRBJ2-1 TRBV27 ASSPGWGGYNEQF
TRBJ1-1 TRBV2 ASSDGGFTEAF
TRBJ1-2 TRBV2 ASSAVSRDSYGYT
TRBJ2-1 TRBV19 ASTLGGRHEQF
TRBJ1-2 TRBV10-1 ASSGRESRVVYGYT
TRBJ2-2 TRBV6-6 ASTGTGNTGELF
TRBJ2-7 TRBV7-9 ASSRTGGAYEQY
TRBJ1-3 TRBV28 ASSSGGGGLRNTIY
TRBJ2-7 TRBV7-9 ASSSPGTGTYEQY
TRBJ1-2 TRBV6-5 ASSRRQDLRGYT
TRBJ2-7 TRBV7-8 ASSRMGAEQY
TRBJ1-2 TRBV28 ASSLASGQTYGYT
TRBJ2-7 TRBV6-6 ASSPGIGQGTGEQY
TRBJ1-2 TRBV6-6 ASSYSGTGDYGYT
TRBJ1-2 TRBV3-1/TRBV3-2 ASSQEHGANYGYT
TRBJ1-2 TRBV18 ASSPLTDDYGYT
TRBJ2-2 TRBV3-1/TRBV3-2 ASRRNRGANTGELF
TRBJ2-1 TRBV28 ASRDDRVSPSFNEQF
TRBJ2-7 TRBV5-1 ASSLNRQAAYEQY
TRBJ1-2 TRBV3-1/TRBV3-2 ASSQESYGYT
TRBJ2-3 TRBV12-5 ASGFPGRGRGDTQY
TRBJ2-1 TRBV18 ASSPHPPSSYNEQF
TRBJ1-2 TRBV28 ASSSQGFYGYT
TRBJ2-2 TRBV7-2 ASSLVPRVGTGELF
TRBJ1-4 TRBV30 AWRPIANEKLF
TRBJ2-2 TRBV2 ASSVSGGELF
TRBJ1-6 TRBV5-6 ASSFGRGPGLH
TRBJ2-7 TRBV18 ASSHRDYEQY
TRBJ2-3 TRBV19 ASSIGGRVTDTQY
TRBJ1-4 TRBV10-2 ASSQTGTGGEKLF
TRBJ1-5 TRBV6-5 ASSQNMGNQPQH
TRBJ1-1 TRBV3-1/TRBV3-2 ASGDMNTEAF
TRBJ2-7 TRBV6-5 ASIPDSRSYEQY
TRBJ1-1 TRBV19 ASSMIHRGAGNTEAF
TRBJ1-6 TRBV28 ASSRTGVRSPLH
TRBJ2-7 TRBV4-1 ASRPTGSTSYEQY